Reported below is one T cell receptor (beta chain). Its antigen is unknown. The data were taken from a study of cytomegalovirus exposure and HLA in healthy donors. Study findings and constraints: A later look showed TCR association rates differing by HLA locus, highest for DRB1 and lowest for HLA-C. The authors considered a cluster of highly shared sequence variants likely to be a sequencing artifact. It was reported in a later analysis that an Asian-associated ancestry cluster showed fewer N-insertions than the 666-donor mean.

CDR3 size: 16 residues. Looked up from germline, CDR1 is SGHRS and CDR2 is YFSETQ. V was clipped by 2 bases and J by 0 bases; unmatched bases: 3. This PCR relied on a set of 60 Vbeta primers and 13 Jbeta primers. Profiled with immunoSEQ multiplex PCR; TCRdb holds only in-frame clones, not every one. The table includes 120,000 or so clones, approximately 80% detected once. The J gene is TRBJ2-3, the V gene TRBV5-1; 10 nucleotides match TRBD2. This sequence originates from a man aged 50 or older in good health and CMV-seronegative. Specimen: PBMCs. The CDR3 sequence: CASSFGLADSTDTQYF. CDR3 coding DNA: TGCGCCAGCAGCTTCGGACTAGCGGATAGCACAGATACGCAGTATTTT.